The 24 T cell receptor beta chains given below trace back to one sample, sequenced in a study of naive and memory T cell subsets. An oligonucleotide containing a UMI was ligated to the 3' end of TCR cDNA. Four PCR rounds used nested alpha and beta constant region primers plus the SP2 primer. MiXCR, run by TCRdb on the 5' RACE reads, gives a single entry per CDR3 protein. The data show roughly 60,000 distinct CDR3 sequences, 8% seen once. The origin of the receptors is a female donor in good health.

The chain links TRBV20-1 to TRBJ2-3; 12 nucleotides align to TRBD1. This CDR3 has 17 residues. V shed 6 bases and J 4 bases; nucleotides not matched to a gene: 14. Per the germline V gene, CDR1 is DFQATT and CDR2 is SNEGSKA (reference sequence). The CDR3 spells CSAPPGQGARIPDTQYF. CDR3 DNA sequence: TGCAGTGCCCCCCCGGGACAGGGGGCCCGTATACCAGATACGCAGTATTTT.

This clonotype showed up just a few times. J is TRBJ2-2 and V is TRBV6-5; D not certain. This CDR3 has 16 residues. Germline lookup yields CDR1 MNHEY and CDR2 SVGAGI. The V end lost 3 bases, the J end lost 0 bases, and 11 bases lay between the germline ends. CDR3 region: CASSYGYKTNTGELFF. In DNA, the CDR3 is TGTGCCAGCAGTTATGGTTACAAGACGAACACCGGGGAGCTGTTTTTT.

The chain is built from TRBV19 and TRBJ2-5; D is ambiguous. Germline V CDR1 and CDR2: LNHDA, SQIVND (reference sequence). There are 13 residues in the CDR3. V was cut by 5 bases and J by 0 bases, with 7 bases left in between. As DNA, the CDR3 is TGTGCCAGTAGTGACAAACACCAAGAGACCCAGTACTTC. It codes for CASSDKHQETQYF. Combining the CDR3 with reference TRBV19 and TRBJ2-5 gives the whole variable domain DGGITQSPKYLFRKEGQNVTLSCEQNLNHDAMYWYRQDPGQGLRLIYYSQIVNDFQKGDIAEGYSVSREKKESFPLTVTSAQKNPTAFYLCASSDKHQETQYFGPGTRLLVL.

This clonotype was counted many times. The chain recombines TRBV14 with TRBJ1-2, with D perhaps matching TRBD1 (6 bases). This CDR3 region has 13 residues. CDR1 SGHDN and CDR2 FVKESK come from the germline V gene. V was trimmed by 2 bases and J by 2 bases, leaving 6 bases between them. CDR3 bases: TGTGCCAGCAGCCAACAGGGGAACTATGGCTACACCTTC. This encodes CASSQQGNYGYTF.

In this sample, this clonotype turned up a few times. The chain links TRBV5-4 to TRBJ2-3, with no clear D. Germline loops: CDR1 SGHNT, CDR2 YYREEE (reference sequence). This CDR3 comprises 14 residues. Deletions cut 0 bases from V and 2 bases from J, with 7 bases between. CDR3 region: CASSLDGYTDTQYF. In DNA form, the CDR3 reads TGTGCCAGCAGCTTGGACGGATACACAGATACGCAGTATTTT.

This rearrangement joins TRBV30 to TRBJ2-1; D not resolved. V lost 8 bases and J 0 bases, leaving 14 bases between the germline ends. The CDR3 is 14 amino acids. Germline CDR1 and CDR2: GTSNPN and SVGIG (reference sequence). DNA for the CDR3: TGTGCCCGGGTTCGGGCCCTCTCCTACAATGAGCAGTTCTTC. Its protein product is CARVRALSYNEQFF.

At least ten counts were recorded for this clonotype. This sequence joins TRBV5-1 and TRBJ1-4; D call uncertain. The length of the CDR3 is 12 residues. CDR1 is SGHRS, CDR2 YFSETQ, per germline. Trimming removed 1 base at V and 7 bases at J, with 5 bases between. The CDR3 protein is CASSLLSEKLFF. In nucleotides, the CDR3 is TGCGCCAGCAGCTTGCTTTCTGAAAAACTGTTTTTT.

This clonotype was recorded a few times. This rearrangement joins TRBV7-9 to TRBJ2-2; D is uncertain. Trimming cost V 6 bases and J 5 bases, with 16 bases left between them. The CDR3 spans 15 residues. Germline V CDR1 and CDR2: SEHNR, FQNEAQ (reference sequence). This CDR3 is CASRPNPDGTGELFF. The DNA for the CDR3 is TGTGCCAGCAGGCCGAACCCGGATGGGACCGGGGAGCTGTTTTTT.

The CDR3 DNA reads TGTGCCAGCAGCTACCGCTTTGGTAGCGGGGCCCCCAGGGAGCAGTTCTTC. This translates into CASSYRFGSGAPREQFF. The rearrangement links TRBV7-2 to TRBJ2-1, with 8 nucleotides matching TRBD2. Trimming cost V 4 bases and J 10 bases; bases outside gene matches: 18. The CDR3 is made up of 17 amino acids. The germline CDR1 and CDR2 sequences are SGHTA and FQGNSA.

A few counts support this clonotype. This chain's CDR3 is CASSTPSLSDTQYF. The CDR3 DNA follows: TGTGCCAGCAGCACCCCAAGCCTATCAGATACGCAGTATTTT. V is TRBV3-1 and J is TRBJ2-3; D gene ambiguous. CDR3 size: 14 residues. Germline V gives CDR1 LGHDT, CDR2 YNNKEL (reference sequence). With 5 bases removed from V and 4 bases from J, the gap between germline ends came to 13 bases.

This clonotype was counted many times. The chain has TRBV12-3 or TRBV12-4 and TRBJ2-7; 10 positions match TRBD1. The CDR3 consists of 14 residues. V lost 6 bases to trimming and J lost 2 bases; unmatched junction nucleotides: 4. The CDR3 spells CASRPGTGAYEQYF. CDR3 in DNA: TGTGCCAGCAGACCCGGGACAGGGGCCTACGAGCAGTACTTC.

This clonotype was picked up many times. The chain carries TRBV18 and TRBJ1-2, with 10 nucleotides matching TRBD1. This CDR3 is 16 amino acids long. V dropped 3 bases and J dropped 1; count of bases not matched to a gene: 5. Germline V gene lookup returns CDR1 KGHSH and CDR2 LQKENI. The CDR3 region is CASSPGQGFRNYGYTF. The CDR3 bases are TGTGCCAGCTCACCGGGACAGGGGTTTCGTAACTATGGCTACACCTTC.

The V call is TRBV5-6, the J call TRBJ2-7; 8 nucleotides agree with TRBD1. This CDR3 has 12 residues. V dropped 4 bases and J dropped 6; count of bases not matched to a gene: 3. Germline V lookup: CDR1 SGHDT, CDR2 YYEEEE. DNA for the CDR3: TGTGCCAGCAGCGGACAGGGCTTCGAGCAGTACTTC. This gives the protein CASSGQGFEQYF.

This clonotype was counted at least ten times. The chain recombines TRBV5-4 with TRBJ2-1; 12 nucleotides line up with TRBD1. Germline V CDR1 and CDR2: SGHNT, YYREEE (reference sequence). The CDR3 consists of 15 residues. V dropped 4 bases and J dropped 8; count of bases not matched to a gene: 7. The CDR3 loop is CASSAGQGAFHEQFF. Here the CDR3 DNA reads TGTGCCAGCAGCGCGGGACAGGGGGCATTCCATGAGCAGTTCTTC.

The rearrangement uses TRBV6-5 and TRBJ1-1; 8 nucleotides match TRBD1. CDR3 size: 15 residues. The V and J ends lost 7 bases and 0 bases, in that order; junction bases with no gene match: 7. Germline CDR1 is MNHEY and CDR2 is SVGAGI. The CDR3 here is CASTRTGNMNTEAFF. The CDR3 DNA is TGTGCCAGCACCAGGACAGGGAACATGAACACTGAAGCTTTCTTT.

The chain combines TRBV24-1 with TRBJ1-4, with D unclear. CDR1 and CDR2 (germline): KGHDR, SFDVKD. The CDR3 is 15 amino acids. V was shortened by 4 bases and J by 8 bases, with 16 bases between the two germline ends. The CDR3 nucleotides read TGTGCCACCAGTGACCCGACTAAAGGCGAGGAAAAACTGTTTTTT. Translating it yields CATSDPTKGEEKLFF.

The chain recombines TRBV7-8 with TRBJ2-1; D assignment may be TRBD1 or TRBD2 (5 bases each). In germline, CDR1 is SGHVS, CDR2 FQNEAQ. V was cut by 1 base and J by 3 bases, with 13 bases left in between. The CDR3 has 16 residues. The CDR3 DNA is TGTGCCAGCAGCTTAGTGCCCGGGACGGGCTACAATGAGCAGTTCTTC. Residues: CASSLVPGTGYNEQFF. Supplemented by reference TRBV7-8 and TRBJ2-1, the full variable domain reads GAGVSQSPRYKVAKRGQDVALRCDPISGHVSLFWYQQALGQGPEFLTYFQNEAQLDKSGLPSDRFFAERPEGSVSTLKIQRTQQEDSAVYLCASSLVPGTGYNEQFFGPGTRLTVL.

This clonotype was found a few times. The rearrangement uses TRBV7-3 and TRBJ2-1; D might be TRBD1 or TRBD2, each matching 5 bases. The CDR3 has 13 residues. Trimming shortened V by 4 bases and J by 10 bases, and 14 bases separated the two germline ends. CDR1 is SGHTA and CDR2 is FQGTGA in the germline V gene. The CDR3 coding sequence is TGTGCCAGCAGCTCCGGGGCCACTTGGGAGCAGTTCTTC. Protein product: CASSSGATWEQFF.

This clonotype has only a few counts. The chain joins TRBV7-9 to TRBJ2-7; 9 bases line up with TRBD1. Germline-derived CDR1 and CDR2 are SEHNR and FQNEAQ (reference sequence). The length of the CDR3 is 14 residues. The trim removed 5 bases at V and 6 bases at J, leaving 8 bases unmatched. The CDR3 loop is CASSATGGGGEQYF. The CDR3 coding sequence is TGTGCCAGCAGCGCTACAGGGGGCGGAGGCGAGCAGTACTTC.

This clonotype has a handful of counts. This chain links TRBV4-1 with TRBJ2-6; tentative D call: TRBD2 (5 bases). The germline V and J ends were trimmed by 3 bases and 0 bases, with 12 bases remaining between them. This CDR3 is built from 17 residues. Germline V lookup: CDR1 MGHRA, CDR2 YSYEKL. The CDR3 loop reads CASSQEAPVSGANVLTF. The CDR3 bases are TGCGCCAGCAGCCAGGAGGCGCCTGTCTCTGGGGCCAACGTCCTGACTTTC.

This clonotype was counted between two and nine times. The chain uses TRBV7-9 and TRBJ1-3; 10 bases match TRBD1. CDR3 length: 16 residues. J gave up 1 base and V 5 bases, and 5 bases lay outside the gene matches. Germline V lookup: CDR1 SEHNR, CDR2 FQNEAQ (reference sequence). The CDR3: CASSPRQGASGNTIYF. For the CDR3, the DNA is TGTGCCAGCAGCCCGAGACAGGGGGCATCTGGAAACACCATATATTTT.

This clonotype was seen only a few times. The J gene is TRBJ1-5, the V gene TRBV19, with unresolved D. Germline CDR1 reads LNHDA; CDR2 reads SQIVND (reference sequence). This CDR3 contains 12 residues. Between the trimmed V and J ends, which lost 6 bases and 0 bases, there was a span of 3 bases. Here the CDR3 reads CASRISNQPQHF. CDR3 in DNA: TGTGCCAGTAGGATTAGCAATCAGCCCCAGCATTTT. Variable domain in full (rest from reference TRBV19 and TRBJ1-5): DGGITQSPKYLFRKEGQNVTLSCEQNLNHDAMYWYRQDPGQGLRLIYYSQIVNDFQKGDIAEGYSVSREKKESFPLTVTSAQKNPTAFYLCASRISNQPQHFGDGTRLSIL.

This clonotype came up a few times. The CDR3 coding sequence is TGTGCCAGTAGAACGGGACAGCCGAACACTGAAGCTTTCTTT. This gives the protein CASRTGQPNTEAFF. This chain connects TRBV19 to TRBJ1-1; TRBD1 matches at 7 bases. The CDR3 runs to 14 residues. Per the germline V gene, CDR1 is LNHDA and CDR2 is SQIVND (reference sequence). J gave up 1 base and V 6 bases, and 5 bases lay outside the gene matches.

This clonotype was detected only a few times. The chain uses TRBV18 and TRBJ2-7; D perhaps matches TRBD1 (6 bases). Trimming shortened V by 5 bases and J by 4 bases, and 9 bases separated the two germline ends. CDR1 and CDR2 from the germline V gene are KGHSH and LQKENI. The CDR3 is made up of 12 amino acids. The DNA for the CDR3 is TGTGCCAGCTCAGGACAGTCTTACGAGCAGTACTTC. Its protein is CASSGQSYEQYF. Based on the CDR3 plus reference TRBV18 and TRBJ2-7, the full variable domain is NAGVMQNPRHLVRRRGQEARLRCSPMKGHSHVYWYRQLPEEGLKFMVYLQKENIIDESGMPKERFSAEFPKEGPSILRIQQVVRGDSAAYFCASSGQSYEQYFGPGTRLTVT.